Below are 3 T cell receptor beta chains sequenced from a single sample in a study of STAT5B mutations in CD4+ large granular lymphocyte leukemia. Here immunoSEQ multiplex PCR was the method, and the copy in TCRdb shows in-frame clones only, minus some. The table lists about 30,000 clones, roughly 77% of them singletons. Input material: CD4+ T cells from blood buffy coats. Every receptor here comes from a human donor in good health.

The V and J genes are TRBV10-2 and TRBJ2-3; D could derive from TRBD1 or TRBD2 (5 bases each). The ends were cut back, 3 bases at V and 0 bases at J, with 16 bases in the middle. Per germline, CDR1 WSHSY and CDR2 SAAADI. CDR3 length equals 17 residues. CDR3 protein: CASSEGLGVPSTDTQYF. The CDR3 nucleotides read TGCGCCAGCAGTGAAGGGCTGGGGGTCCCTAGCACAGATACGCAGTATTTT.

This clone was seen just once. This chain connects TRBV29-1 to TRBJ1-2, with D possibly being TRBD1 (6 bases). Germline V CDR1 and CDR2: SQVTM, ANQGSEA. The CDR3 covers 13 residues. V lost 5 bases and J lost 1, with 11 bases in between. The CDR3 DNA reads TGCAGCGTTCTGGGCAGGGGTAACTATGGCTACACCTTC. Its translation is CSVLGRGNYGYTF.

This clone was counted only a few times. The chain recombines TRBV7-2 with TRBJ1-2; D is undetermined. Germline loops: CDR1 SGHTA, CDR2 FQGNSA. V shed 5 bases and J shed 2 bases, with 6 bases lying between them. The CDR3 is 12 amino acids. The CDR3 DNA reads as TGTGCCAGCAGCCTGGCGAACTATGGCTACACCTTC. Translation: CASSLANYGYTF.